This TCR beta chain appears in the sequencing data of a study of blood T cell repertoires in COVID-19 (dated by TCRdb to 2020 to 2021). Broadly, across the study: Samples covering the acute and convalescent phases of COVID-19 were provided by collaborators in the United States, Italy and Spain. The prospective study material was composed of cDNA or gDNA derived from T cells, B-cell-depleted T cells, or PBMCs. Subjects who had been exposed to COVID-19, were actively infected with it, or had recovered from it provided the deeply sampled blood TCRbeta repertoires that made up the dataset. The repertoires were released in a freely available public database meant as a resource for research on the immune response to SARS-CoV-2. Samples were obtained from the ongoing ImmuneRACE study (first 160 participants) and from about 1,300 subjects provided by 6 global collaborators. Nearly every sample came with metadata listing a de-identified subject ID, COVID-19 status, age in years and sex. Where available, HLA class I and class II types were obtained from metadata supplied by the sample provider rather than from assay-based typing.

As for this clone: This clone's antigen is unknown. The input lacks base qualities; no much larger clone sits a single base away.

In the prospective study, participants were roughly 18 to 100 years old, resided in fewer than 25 geographic areas of the United States, and were enrolled through a virtual design. To assign participants to cohorts, the prospective study relied on clinical history that participants themselves reported in a screening survey and a study questionnaire. Recovered participants in ImmuneRACE Cohort 3 were defined as having two consecutive negative NP/OP PCR tests, clearance from a healthcare professional, or resolution of symptoms. In the prospective study, whole blood, serum and a nasopharyngeal or oropharyngeal swab were collected from each participant by mobile phlebotomists. Prospective study participants could optionally give additional blood draws and questionnaires over a roughly two-month period. Before DNA extraction, prospective study blood samples were shipped either frozen or at room temperature.

The paper's findings and limits, for the study overall: How much clinical and demographic metadata was included differed by source and by participant, and the metadata was provided uncurated.

TCRbeta CDR3 regions were amplified from genomic DNA using the immunoSEQ Assay, a bias-controlled multiplex PCR. Concerning the study's data processing: The number of nucleated cells in each sample was estimated by amplification of reference gene primers within the assay. To quantify the absolute abundance of each unique TCRbeta CDR3 rearrangement, sequence reads were collapsed and filtered. For each sample, productive Simpson clonality was calculated as the square root of Simpson's diversity index across productive rearrangements. This immuneACCESS table, as held by TCRdb, lists in-frame sequences with V and J called but not all clones. Of the missing ones, under half trace to an unresolved V gene in checked studies; the others have no known cause. V, J and clone size reflect that table, while D and trimming were determined from the DNA. Across this sample there are some 350,000 clones, with over 70% seen only once. Over 4.5% of the sample is held by the ten biggest clonotypes.

This TCR derives from a man aged 25-40 years who had recovered from COVID-19. The sequencing input was PBMCs or T cells enriched from blood (not recorded which).

The sequenced DNA is TGTGCCAGCAGTTCCCGGCGGGGTCGAGAGACCCAGTACTTC. Its protein product is CASSSRRGRETQYF. The chain uses TRBV6-5 and TRBJ2-5; a tentative D call is TRBD2 (6 bases match). As encoded in the germline V gene, CDR1 is MNHEY while CDR2 is SVGAGI. Including the terminal cysteine and phenylalanine, the CDR3 comprises 14 residues. The DNA shown is the 42-base CDR3, in frame from base 1. Relative to germline, V is 4 bases shorter and J is 4 bases shorter, with 13 bases between their ends.